This T cell receptor (beta chain) was identified during a study of T cell changes during pregnancy in multiple sclerosis. TCRdb's copy holds only in-frame clones and misses some; the assay was immunoSEQ multiplex PCR. The sample records approximately 93,000 clones, less than 95% being singletons. V was trimmed by 3 bases and J by 5 bases, leaving 22 bases between them. Per germline, CDR1 MDHEN and CDR2 SYDVKM. This CDR3 is 17 amino acids long. Sequencing used peripheral blood, obtained in the first trimester of pregnancy. The chain carries TRBV28 and TRBJ1-2, with a possible D match to TRBD1 (6 bases). This clonotype was sampled from a female donor in good health, enrolled as a control in a pregnancy study. The CDR3 DNA is TGTGCCAGCAGTTTGGGGCCAACAGGGTCCTATTATTATGGCTACACCTTC. The encoded protein is CASSLGPTGSYYYGYTF.